Below, 25 T cell receptor beta chains from the same sample are listed, as sequenced in a study of OX40 agonist ivuxolimab in advanced cancers. Clones were read by immunoSEQ multiplex PCR, and TCRdb kept only the in-frame ones, dropping some. The sample lists some 90,000 clones, more than 80% seen once, with 1.5% to 2% in the top ten. The sample here was CD4+ or CD8+ T cells sorted from blood, taken in a trial of the OX40 agonist ivuxolimab. Receptors originate from an adult with an advanced solid tumor such as melanoma, head and neck, liver or kidney cancer.

V gene TRBV5-1 combines with J gene TRBJ1-3; 8 bases are shared with TRBD1. CDR1 is SGHRS, CDR2 YFSETQ, per germline. V trimming: 5 bases; J trimming: 0 bases; junction bases outside the gene matches: 4. The length of the CDR3 is 15 residues. The CDR3 DNA reads TGCGCCAGCAGGGGGACAGGACACTCTGGAAACACCATATATTTT. This encodes CASRGTGHSGNTIYF. Supplemented by reference TRBV5-1 and TRBJ1-3, the full variable domain reads KAGVTQTPRYLIKTRGQQVTLSCSPISGHRSVSWYQQTPGQGLQFLFEYFSETQRNKGNFPGRFSGRQFSNSRSEMNVSTLELGDSALYLCASRGTGHSGNTIYFGEGSWLTVV.

This clone showed up just a few times. This sequence joins TRBV30 and TRBJ2-7; no clear D gene. Germline lookup yields CDR1 GTSNPN and CDR2 SVGIG (reference sequence). With 0 bases removed from V and 3 bases from J, the gap between germline ends came to 15 bases. The CDR3 is 15 amino acids. CDR3 protein: CAWSVGSPTSYEQYF. CDR3 bases: TGTGCCTGGAGTGTAGGGTCCCCCACGAGCTACGAGCAGTACTTC.

The chain couples TRBV5-6 to TRBJ2-1, with 10 bases identical to TRBD2. The germline V gene encodes CDR1 SGHDT and CDR2 YYEEEE. V lost 0 bases to trimming and J lost 9 bases; unmatched junction nucleotides: 15. The CDR3 length is 18 residues. CDR3 nucleotide sequence: TGTGCCAGCAGCTTGGAACAGAGGGCGAGACTAGCGGGCGGTGAGCAGTTCTTC. It translates to CASSLEQRARLAGGEQFF.

This chain uses TRBV25-1 with TRBJ2-3, with D possibly matching TRBD1 (5 bases). Between the trimmed V and J ends, which lost 8 bases and 6 bases, there was a span of 9 bases. Germline V gene data show CDR1 as MGHDK and CDR2 as SYGVNS. There are 11 residues in the CDR3. CDR3 in amino acids: CASAGFDTQYF. The CDR3 bases are TGTGCCAGCGCAGGGTTCGATACGCAGTATTTT.

In this sample, this clone turned up once. The chain combines TRBV30 with TRBJ1-1; 10 positions agree with TRBD1. The junction had 6 bases not matched to a gene; V was cut back by 3 bases and J by 5 bases. The CDR3 runs to 14 residues. CDR1 is GTSNPN, CDR2 SVGIG, per germline (reference sequence). CDR3 sequence: CAWSSTGGRTEAFF. DNA for the CDR3: TGTGCCTGGAGCTCGACAGGGGGCAGGACTGAAGCTTTCTTT.

This clone was detected only once. The chain couples TRBV21-1 to TRBJ1-5. TRBV21-1 is tagged as a pseudogene. The CDR3 contains 14 residues. Written as DNA, the CDR3 is TGTGCCAGCAGGGAGGGGGATAGCAATCAGCCCCAGCATTTT. Its protein is CASREGDSNQPQHF.

The J gene is TRBJ2-4, the V gene TRBV6-6; maybe TRBD2 (6 bases). Per germline, CDR1 MNHNY and CDR2 SVGAGI (reference sequence). CDR3 length: 16 residues. The V end lost 5 bases, the J end lost 4 bases, and 18 bases lay between the germline ends. CDR3 in DNA: TGTGCCAGCAGTAAGGGGACGGGACTCCCTAAAAACATTCAGTACTTC. Residues: CASSKGTGLPKNIQYF.

The chain joins TRBV29-1 to TRBJ2-5, with D perhaps assigned TRBD1 or TRBD2 (6 bases each). Germline loops: CDR1 SQVTM, CDR2 ANQGSEA. V was shortened by 6 bases and J by 3 bases, with 29 bases between the two germline ends. This CDR3 is 18 amino acids long. CDR3 loop: CSVGSRGRFSLLKETQYF. The CDR3 DNA reads TGCAGCGTCGGATCGAGGGGGAGGTTCAGTCTCTTGAAAGAGACCCAGTACTTC.

This clone appeared a few times. The genes are TRBV18 and TRBJ1-2; maybe TRBD1 (6 bases). V dropped 1 base and J dropped 6 bases, with 12 bases sitting between them. Germline CDR1 and CDR2: KGHSH and LQKENI. The CDR3 contains 14 residues. Written as DNA, the CDR3 is TGTGCCAGCTCACCACTTACAGGGCTTGATGGCTACACCTTC. Translated: CASSPLTGLDGYTF.

Worth noting for this clone: The sample carries other DNA sequences with the same CDR3. The chain couples TRBV5-1 to TRBJ2-7; perhaps TRBD1 as D (6 bases). Germline V CDR1 and CDR2: SGHRS, YFSETQ. Trimming pared 2 bases from V and 3 bases from J, leaving 6 bases between. The CDR3 totals 12 residues. This CDR3 is CASSLQGYEQYF. DNA of the CDR3: TGCGCCAGCAGCTTACAGGGCTACGAGCAGTACTTC.

The rearrangement uses TRBV19 and TRBJ2-1; D may match TRBD1 or TRBD2 (5 bases each). The germline V and J ends were trimmed by 5 bases and 5 bases, with 13 bases remaining between them. Per germline, CDR1 LNHDA and CDR2 SQIVND (reference sequence). The CDR3 covers 14 residues. In nucleotides, the CDR3 is TGTGCCAGTAGTTCCCGGGACCACCACAATGAGCAGTTCTTC. Translation: CASSSRDHHNEQFF.

The gene calls are TRBV27 and TRBJ2-2, with a tentative D call TRBD2 (6 bases). This CDR3 contains 14 residues. V shed 6 bases and J shed 2 bases, with 10 bases lying between them. Germline CDR1 reads MNHEY; CDR2 reads SMNVEV (reference sequence). In nucleotides, the CDR3 is TGTGCCAGCAGCTGGGACTTAAACACCGGGGAGCTGTTTTTT. Translating gives CASSWDLNTGELFF.

The genes are TRBV7-3 and TRBJ2-3; D tentatively reads TRBD1 or TRBD2 (5 bases each). The CDR3 has 13 amino acids. The germline V gene encodes CDR1 SGHTA and CDR2 FQGTGA. Trimming cost V 3 bases and J 2 bases, with 6 bases left between them. The CDR3 nucleotides read TGTGCCAGCAGCTTCGGGGCCACAGATACGCAGTATTTT. Its translation: CASSFGATDTQYF.

The chain recombines TRBV2 with TRBJ2-1, with 13 bases aligning to TRBD2. There are 15 residues in the CDR3. CDR1 is SNHLY and CDR2 is FYNNEI in the germline V gene. V trimming: 5 bases; J trimming: 8 bases; junction bases outside the gene matches: 6. This CDR3 reads CASSFGTSGIYEQFF. DNA for the CDR3: TGTGCCAGCAGTTTCGGGACTAGCGGGATTTATGAGCAGTTCTTC.

J is TRBJ2-1 and V is TRBV7-9; 10 bases fit TRBD2. CDR1 and CDR2 from the germline V gene are SEHNR and FQNEAQ (reference sequence). V trimming: 5 bases; J trimming: 0 bases; junction bases outside the gene matches: 7. The CDR3 has 17 amino acids. The CDR3 sequence: CASSGGAGGGSYNEQFF. CDR3 DNA sequence: TGTGCCAGCAGCGGAGGAGCGGGAGGGGGCTCCTACAATGAGCAGTTCTTC.

With respect to this clone: Because the CDR3's place on the DNA is in doubt, the DNA is left out and the CDR3 is given as listed by TCRdb. The chain has TRBV30 and TRBJ2-7; the listed D gene, TRBD1, was not tested against the DNA. A total of 14 residues make up the CDR3, ends included. In germline, CDR1 is GTSNPN, CDR2 SVGIG (reference sequence). The CDR3 sequence is CAWRDTGHISVQYF.

The chain employs TRBV7-2 and TRBJ1-2; perhaps TRBD1 as D (5 bases). V was cut by 0 bases and J by 4 bases, with 15 bases left in between. CDR3 size: 16 residues. Germline CDR1 and CDR2: SGHTA and FQGNSA. The CDR3 coding sequence is TGTGCCAGCAGCTTAGCATGGGGGGGACGAGGCTATGGCTACACCTTC. This translates into CASSLAWGGRGYGYTF. Variable domain in full (rest from reference TRBV7-2 and TRBJ1-2): GAGVSQSPSNKVTEKGKDVELRCDPISGHTALYWYRQSLGQGLEFLIYFQGNSAPDKSGLPSDRFSAERTGGSVSTLTIQRTQQEDSAVYLCASSLAWGGRGYGYTFGSGTRLTVV.

The J gene is TRBJ2-5, the V gene TRBV5-1; D possibly corresponds to TRBD1 (6 bases). The germline V gene has CDR1 SGHRS and CDR2 YFSETQ. V dropped 6 bases and J dropped 4 bases, with 13 bases sitting between them. This CDR3 region has 13 residues. CDR3 in amino acids: CASKGQGRETQYF. The CDR3 coding sequence is TGCGCCAGCAAGGGGCAGGGGAGAGAGACCCAGTACTTC.

This clone was detected a few times. Here the CDR3 reads CAWSVNVGELFF. In DNA, the CDR3 is TGTGCCTGGAGTGTTAATGTCGGGGAGCTGTTTTTT. The chain combines TRBV30 with TRBJ2-2; the D is unclear. This CDR3 is built from 12 residues. The V gene lost 0 bases and the J gene lost 7 bases, with 6 bases spanning the gap. CDR1 and CDR2 from the germline V gene are GTSNPN and SVGIG (reference sequence).

The rearrangement links TRBV5-1 to TRBJ2-2; D possibly corresponds to TRBD2 (5 bases). The V end was cut by 4 bases, the J end by 4 bases, with 14 bases between. Germline CDR1 is SGHRS and CDR2 is YFSETQ. This CDR3 spans 15 amino acids. The CDR3 region has the DNA TGCGCCAGCAGCCTAGGACTTATTACCACCGGGGAGCTGTTTTTT. Residues: CASSLGLITTGELFF.

About this clone itself: No DNA is shown, since the ends of the CDR3 on it are uncertain; the CDR3 is the one TCRdb lists. The chain carries TRBV19 and TRBJ2-2; the table calls TRBD2, which could not be checked here. The CDR3 is 15 residues long, counting both termini. Per the germline V gene, CDR1 is LNHDA and CDR2 is SQIVND (reference sequence). This CDR3 is CASTSAGPNTGELFF.

V and J are TRBV10-3 and TRBJ2-1; D gene uncertain. V was clipped by 1 base and J by 0 bases, with 13 bases between them. CDR1 and CDR2 from the germline V gene are ENHRY and SYGVKD. CDR3 length: 17 residues. In DNA, the CDR3 is TGTGCCATCAGTGAGTTTCGAACGGCAACCTCCTACAATGAGCAGTTCTTC. Its protein is CAISEFRTATSYNEQFF.

V is TRBV7-3 and J is TRBJ2-2; D is perhaps TRBD1 (6 bases). The CDR3 totals 14 residues. V dropped 5 bases and J dropped 6 bases, with 13 bases sitting between them. In germline, CDR1 is SGHTA, CDR2 FQGTGA. CDR3 protein: CASSPITGSGELFF. DNA for the CDR3: TGTGCCAGCAGCCCAATCACAGGGTCCGGGGAGCTGTTTTTT.

The CDR3 sequence: CASSLTELETQYF. The CDR3 region has the DNA TGTGCCAGCAGCTTAACTGAGTTGGAGACCCAGTACTTC. V usage is TRBV11-2 and J usage is TRBJ2-5; D gene ambiguous. This CDR3 comprises 13 residues. V was shortened by 2 bases and J by 5 bases, with 9 bases between the two germline ends. From germline, CDR1 is SGHAT and CDR2 FQNNGV.

V gene TRBV5-1 combines with J gene TRBJ2-7; TRBD1 agrees at 9 bases. The V gene's germline CDR1 is SGHRS and CDR2 YFSETQ. This CDR3 region has 14 residues. Trimming removed 4 bases from V and 5 bases from J; junction bases left unmatched: 7. The CDR3 protein is CASSVGQGRNEQYF. The CDR3 coding sequence is TGCGCCAGCAGCGTGGGACAGGGTCGCAACGAGCAGTACTTC.